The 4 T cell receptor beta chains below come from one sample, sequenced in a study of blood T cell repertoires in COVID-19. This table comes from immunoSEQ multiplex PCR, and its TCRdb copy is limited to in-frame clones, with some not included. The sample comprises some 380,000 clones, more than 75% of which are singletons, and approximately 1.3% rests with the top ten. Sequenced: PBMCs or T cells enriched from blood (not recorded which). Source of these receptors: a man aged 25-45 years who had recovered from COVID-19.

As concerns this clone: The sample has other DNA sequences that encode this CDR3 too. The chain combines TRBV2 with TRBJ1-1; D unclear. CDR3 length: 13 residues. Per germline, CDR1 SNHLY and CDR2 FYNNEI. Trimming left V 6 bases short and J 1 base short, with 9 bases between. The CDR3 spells CASRGTANTEAFF. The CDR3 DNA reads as TGTGCCAGCAGGGGCACAGCGAACACTGAAGCTTTCTTT.

The CDR3 spells CASSSHRGPGGYTF. The CDR3, as DNA: TGTGCCAGCAGCTCCCACAGGGGTCCTGGTGGCTACACCTTC. The chain uses TRBV7-2 and TRBJ1-2; 7 positions agree with TRBD1. This CDR3 contains 14 residues. Germline CDR1 is SGHTA and CDR2 is FQGNSA. J gave up 7 bases and V 4 bases, and 9 bases lay outside the gene matches.

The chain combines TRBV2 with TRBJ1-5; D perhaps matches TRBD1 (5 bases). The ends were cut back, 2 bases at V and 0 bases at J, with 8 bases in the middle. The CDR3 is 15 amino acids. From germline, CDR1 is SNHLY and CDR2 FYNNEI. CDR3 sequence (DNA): TGTGCCAGCAGTGAAAGGGGCTATAGCAATCAGCCCCAGCATTTT. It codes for CASSERGYSNQPQHF.

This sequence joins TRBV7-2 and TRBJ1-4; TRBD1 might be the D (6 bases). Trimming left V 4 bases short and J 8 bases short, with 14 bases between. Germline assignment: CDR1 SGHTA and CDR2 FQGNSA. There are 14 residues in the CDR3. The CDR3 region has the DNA TGTGCCAGCAGCTCGACGGGGGGCAGGGAAAAACTGTTTTTT. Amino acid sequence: CASSSTGGREKLFF.